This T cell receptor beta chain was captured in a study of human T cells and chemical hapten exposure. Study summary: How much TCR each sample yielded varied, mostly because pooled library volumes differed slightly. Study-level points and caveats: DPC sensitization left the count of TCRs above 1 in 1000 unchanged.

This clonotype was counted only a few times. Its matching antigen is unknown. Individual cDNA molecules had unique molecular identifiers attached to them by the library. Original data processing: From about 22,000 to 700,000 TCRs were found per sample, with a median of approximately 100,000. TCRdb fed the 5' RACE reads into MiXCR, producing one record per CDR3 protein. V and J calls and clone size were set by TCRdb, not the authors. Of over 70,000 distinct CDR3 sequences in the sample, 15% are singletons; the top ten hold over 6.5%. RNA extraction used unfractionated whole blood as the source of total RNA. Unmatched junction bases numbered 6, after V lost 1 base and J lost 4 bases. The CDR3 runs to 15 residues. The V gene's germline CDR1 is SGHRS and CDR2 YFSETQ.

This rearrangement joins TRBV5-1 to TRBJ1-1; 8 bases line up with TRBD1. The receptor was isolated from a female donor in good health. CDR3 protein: CASSLRTGSGTEAFF. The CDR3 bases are TGCGCCAGCAGCTTGAGGACAGGGTCGGGCACTGAAGCTTTCTTT.